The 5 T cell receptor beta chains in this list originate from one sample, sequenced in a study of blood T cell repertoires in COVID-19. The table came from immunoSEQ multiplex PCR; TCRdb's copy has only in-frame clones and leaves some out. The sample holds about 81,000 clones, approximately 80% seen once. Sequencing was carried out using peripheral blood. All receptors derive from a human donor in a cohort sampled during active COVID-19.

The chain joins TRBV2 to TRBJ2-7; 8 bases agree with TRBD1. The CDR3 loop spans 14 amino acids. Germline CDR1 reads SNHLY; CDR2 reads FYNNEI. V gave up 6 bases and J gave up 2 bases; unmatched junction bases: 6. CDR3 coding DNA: TGTGCCAGCAGCCCGGGACAGGTTCCCTACGAGCAGTACTTC. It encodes CASSPGQVPYEQYF.

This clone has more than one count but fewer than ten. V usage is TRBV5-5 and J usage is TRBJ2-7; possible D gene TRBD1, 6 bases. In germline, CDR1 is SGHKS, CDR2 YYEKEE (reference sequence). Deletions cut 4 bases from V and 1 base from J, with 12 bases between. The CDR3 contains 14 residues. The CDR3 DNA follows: TGTGCCAGCAGCAAAACAGGGAAATCCTACGAGCAGTACTTC. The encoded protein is CASSKTGKSYEQYF.

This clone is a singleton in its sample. CDR3: CASSDLFRGYTF. CDR3 sequence (DNA): TGTGCCAGCAGTGACCTCTTTCGTGGCTACACCTTC. The V and J genes are TRBV2 and TRBJ1-2; D gene uncertain. The CDR3 covers 12 residues. V shed 3 bases and J shed 7 bases, with 9 bases lying between them. Germline CDR1 and CDR2: SNHLY and FYNNEI.

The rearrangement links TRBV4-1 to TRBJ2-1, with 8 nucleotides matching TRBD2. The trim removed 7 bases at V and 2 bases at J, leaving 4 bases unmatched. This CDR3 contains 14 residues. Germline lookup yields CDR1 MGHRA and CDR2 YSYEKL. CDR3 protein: CASTRGGPYNEQFF. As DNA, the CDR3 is TGCGCCAGCACTCGGGGGGGCCCCTACAATGAGCAGTTCTTC.

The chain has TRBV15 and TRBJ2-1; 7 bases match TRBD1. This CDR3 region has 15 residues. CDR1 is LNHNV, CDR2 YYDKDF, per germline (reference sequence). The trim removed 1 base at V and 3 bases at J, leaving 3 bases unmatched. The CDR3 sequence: CATSRGGTVYNEQFF. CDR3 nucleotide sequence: TGTGCCACCAGCAGAGGGGGGACAGTCTACAATGAGCAGTTCTTC.